This passage covers 21 T cell receptor beta chains from one sample sequenced in a study of cytomegalovirus exposure and HLA in healthy donors. Both 60 Vbeta primers and 13 Jbeta primers went into the PCR. Clones were read by immunoSEQ multiplex PCR, and TCRdb kept only the in-frame ones, dropping some. The sample has around 69,000 clones, 65% to 75% seen once. Sample: PBMCs. The receptors stem from a man between 35 and 55 years old in good health and CMV-seropositive.

The gene calls are TRBV6-1 and TRBJ2-5; D unresolved. The better agreement between TRBJ2-7 and the DNA end casts doubt on the J call. This CDR3 region has 12 residues. The germline gives CDR1 MNHNS, CDR2 SASEGT. DNA of the CDR3: TGTGCCAGCAGCCCCCAGGCCTACGAGCAGTACTTC. As protein: CASSPQAYEQYF.

The chain combines TRBV27 with TRBJ2-1; no clear D gene. Germline-derived CDR1 and CDR2 are MNHEY and SMNVEV (reference sequence). V was clipped by 2 bases and J by 4 bases, with 6 bases between them. This CDR3 region has 13 residues. Written as DNA, the CDR3 is TGTGCCAGCAGTTTAGCCAGTTACAATGAGCAGTTCTTC. Translating it yields CASSLASYNEQFF.

The rearrangement joins TRBV7-2 to TRBJ2-7; perhaps TRBD1 as D (6 bases). Trimming removed 1 base at V and 7 bases at J, with 11 bases between. Looked up from germline, CDR1 is SGHTA and CDR2 is FQGNSA. The CDR3 totals 13 residues. CDR3 DNA: TGTGCCAGCAGCTTAGACAGGGTGGGAGAGCAGTACTTC. Amino acids: CASSLDRVGEQYF.

This clone has just a few counts. The genes are TRBV5-1 and TRBJ2-3; the D gene is possibly TRBD2 (7 bases). Trimming stripped 4 bases from V and 5 bases from J, with 20 bases between. The germline V gene encodes CDR1 SGHRS and CDR2 YFSETQ. The CDR3 length is 16 residues. The CDR3 region is CASSLEEGGGGDTQYF. DNA of the CDR3: TGCGCCAGCAGCCTAGAGGAGGGGGGGGGCGGAGATACGCAGTATTTT.

The rearrangement uses TRBV2 and TRBJ2-2, with D perhaps matching TRBD1 (5 bases). The V and J ends lost 1 base and 5 bases respectively, with 11 bases between them. From germline, CDR1 is SNHLY and CDR2 FYNNEI. The length of the CDR3 is 15 residues. For the CDR3, the DNA is TGTGCCAGCAGTGAAGGGGGCGCAGATACCGGGGAGCTGTTTTTT. Its protein product is CASSEGGADTGELFF.

The gene calls are TRBV29-1 and TRBJ2-7; D is perhaps TRBD1 (5 bases). Germline assignment: CDR1 SQVTM and CDR2 ANQGSEA. Trimming cost V 4 bases and J 2 bases, with 15 bases left between them. The CDR3 consists of 14 residues. The CDR3 protein is CSVASTGPAYEQYF. The CDR3 DNA follows: TGCAGCGTTGCTTCTACAGGTCCTGCCTACGAGCAGTACTTC.

V and J are TRBV7-6 and TRBJ2-2; D uncertain. This CDR3 is 14 amino acids long. Germline CDR1 is SGHVS and CDR2 is FNYEAQ. V was pared by 1 base and J by 1 base, with 4 bases between. Written as DNA, the CDR3 is TGTGCCAGCAGCTTAGGACAGAACACCGGGGAGCTGTTTTTT. Translated, it gives CASSLGQNTGELFF.

The chain employs TRBV10-3 and TRBJ1-5, with D maybe TRBD1 (5 bases). CDR3 length: 14 residues. Germline CDR1 is ENHRY and CDR2 is SYGVKD. V shed 4 bases and J shed 5 bases, with 12 bases lying between them. The CDR3 region has the DNA TGTGCCATCAGTGCGGCAGGGCCCCATCAGCCCCAGCATTTT. It is translated as CAISAAGPHQPQHF.

The CDR3 spells CASSQSLTGSVDTQYF. The CDR3 bases are TGCGCCAGCAGCCAATCCTTGACAGGGAGTGTGGATACGCAGTATTTT. The chain is built from TRBV4-1 and TRBJ2-3; 7 nucleotides align to TRBD1. This CDR3 comprises 16 residues. J was trimmed by 6 bases and V by 2 bases; bases with no gene match: 11. Germline V gives CDR1 MGHRA, CDR2 YSYEKL.

This chain connects TRBV5-8 to TRBJ2-7, with 9 bases aligning to TRBD1. Germline CDR1 reads SGHTS; CDR2 reads YDEGEE. This CDR3 comprises 14 residues. Trimming at V came to 2 bases and at J to 8 bases, leaving 8 bases not matched to a gene. The CDR3 protein is CASSFWTGDHKQYF. Here the CDR3 DNA reads TGTGCCAGCAGCTTCTGGACAGGGGACCACAAGCAGTACTTC.

This rearrangement joins TRBV5-1 to TRBJ1-4; the match to TRBD1 covers 9 bases. The CDR3 extends over 15 amino acids. Germline CDR1 SGHRS, CDR2 YFSETQ. The trim removed 3 bases at V and 5 bases at J, leaving 5 bases unmatched. The CDR3 bases are TGCGCCAGCAGCTGGGGACAGGGTACCAATGAAAAACTGTTTTTT. As protein: CASSWGQGTNEKLFF.

This chain links TRBV9 with TRBJ1-1; 8 bases match TRBD1. CDR1 and CDR2 (germline): SGDLS, YYNGEE. Unmatched junction bases numbered 11, after V lost 3 bases and J lost 1 base. The CDR3 consists of 17 residues. The chain's CDR3 is CASSAGQGFHENTEAFF. The CDR3 DNA reads as TGTGCCAGCAGCGCCGGACAGGGTTTTCATGAGAACACTGAAGCTTTCTTT.

This clone was seen only a few times. This chain joins TRBV6-5 and TRBJ1-1; D possibly corresponds to TRBD1 (6 bases). Trimming took 2 bases from V and 4 from J, leaving 11 bases between them. Germline assignment: CDR1 MNHEY and CDR2 SVGAGI. The CDR3 sequence is 14 residues long. The CDR3 is CASSYRGGVTEAFF. DNA of the CDR3: TGTGCCAGCAGTTACAGGGGGGGGGTCACTGAAGCTTTCTTT.

This clone has a handful of counts. The V gene is TRBV9, the J gene TRBJ2-5, with D possibly matching TRBD2 (7 bases). CDR3 length: 15 amino acids. The V gene lost 0 bases and the J gene lost 5 bases, with 14 bases spanning the gap. Germline lookup yields CDR1 SGDLS and CDR2 YYNGEE. In nucleotides, the CDR3 is TGTGCCAGCAGCGTAGGGGGGGGCCGGGAGGAGACCCAGTACTTC. This codes for CASSVGGGREETQYF.

This rearrangement joins TRBV6-5 to TRBJ1-2, with a weak D call TRBD1 (5 bases). The CDR3 length is 16 residues. V was clipped by 0 bases and J by 4 bases, with 15 bases between them. In germline, CDR1 is MNHEY, CDR2 SVGAGI. The CDR3 reads CASSYSDAGRPYGYTF. DNA of the CDR3: TGTGCCAGCAGTTACTCAGATGCAGGGCGCCCCTATGGCTACACCTTC.

The genes are TRBV2 and TRBJ2-7, with D possibly being TRBD1 (6 bases). The CDR3 is 12 residues long. The germline V gene encodes CDR1 SNHLY and CDR2 FYNNEI. The V gene lost 7 bases and the J gene lost 3 bases, with 10 bases spanning the gap. The CDR3 sequence: CASKQGSYEQYF. Here the CDR3 DNA reads TGTGCCAGCAAGCAGGGGAGCTACGAGCAGTACTTC.

Regarding this clone: Because the CDR3 is missing its conserved closing phenylalanine or tryptophan, this is likely a read error. CDR3 nucleotide sequence: TGCGCCAGCAGCAGAGGGGGTACTGAAGCTTTCGTT. It is translated as CASSRGGTEAFV. The rearrangement joins TRBV5-1 to TRBJ1-1; D might be TRBD1 (6 bases). The CDR3 covers 12 residues. V lost 4 bases and J lost 5, with 9 bases in between. Germline V gene data show CDR1 as SGHRS and CDR2 as YFSETQ.

In this sample, this clone turned up many times. V usage is TRBV2 and J usage is TRBJ2-7; 14 positions agree with TRBD2. Germline V gene sequence: CDR1 SNHLY, CDR2 FYNNEI. This CDR3 comprises 15 residues. V lost 7 bases, J lost 2 bases, and 4 bases stayed unmatched. The CDR3 coding sequence is TGTGCCAGCACCCTGACTAGCGGGAGGGCCTACGAGCAGTACTTC. Its translation: CASTLTSGRAYEQYF.

V usage is TRBV27 and J usage is TRBJ2-3; D not resolved. The CDR3 is made up of 12 amino acids. The V gene lost 5 bases and the J gene lost 4 bases, with 7 bases spanning the gap. CDR1 is MNHEY, CDR2 SMNVEV, per germline (reference sequence). The CDR3 DNA reads TGTGCCAGCAGTCCTTATCCAGATACGCAGTATTTT. This sequence encodes CASSPYPDTQYF.

This clone came up many times. The CDR3 loop reads CASRQGIIWNTIYF. In nucleotides, the CDR3 is TGTGCCAGCAGACAGGGTATCATTTGGAACACCATATATTTT. The chain couples TRBV2 to TRBJ1-3, with D possibly TRBD1 on 6 matching bases. V was pared by 6 bases and J by 7 bases, with 16 bases between. The germline V gene has CDR1 SNHLY and CDR2 FYNNEI. This CDR3 comprises 14 residues.

This rearrangement joins TRBV18 to TRBJ1-1, with D possibly matching TRBD1 (5 bases). V was trimmed by 1 base and J by 1 base, leaving 7 bases between them. The CDR3 extends over 14 amino acids. Germline V gene sequence: CDR1 KGHSH, CDR2 LQKENI. As DNA, the CDR3 is TGTGCCAGCTCACCACGACAGCCGAACACTGAAGCTTTCTTT. Translated, it gives CASSPRQPNTEAFF.